This is a list of T cell receptor beta chains from one sample in a study of CD8+CD57+ T cells in acquired aplastic anemia. Using its own MiXCR run on the reads, TCRdb lists one record per CDR3 protein. This sample has 150,000 to 200,000 distinct CDR3 sequences, with approximately 44% found just once. The sequenced material came from sorted CD4+, CD8+, or CD8+CD57+ T cells (not recorded which) from PBMCs. All receptors come from a human donor in good health. Both conserved end residues are part of each CDR3. A D gene is named only where the DNA matches it firmly. Some rows have no size entry. The others give once, few or many, or a class for an expanded clone.

>TRBV6-5|TRBJ1-1|TRBD1|NA
TGTGCCAGCAGTTACCCCGGACAGGGGGGGACTGAAGCTTTCTTT
CASSYPGQGGTEAFF
>TRBV7-3|TRBJ2-4|NA|NA
TGTGCCAGCAGCTTAGCGGCCCAGGACATTCAGTACTTC
CASSLAAQDIQYF
>TRBV6-1|TRBJ1-5|NA|many
TGTGCCAGCAGCACCACAGGGATGCAGCCCCAGCATTTT
CASSTTGMQPQHF
>TRBV2|TRBJ2-3|TRBD2|NA
TGTGCCAGCAGTGAGATACCGGGACTAGCGGGAGGGCCCCCAGATACGCAGTATTTT
CASSEIPGLAGGPPDTQYF
>TRBV10-2|TRBJ2-3|TRBD2|NA
TGCGCCAGCAGCCTTGAGTGGGCGGGAGGGGCAGATACGCAGTATTTT
CASSLEWAGGADTQYF
>TRBV7-8|TRBJ2-7|NA|NA
TGTGCCAGCAGCCACACGGTCGGCGAGCAGTACTTC
CASSHTVGEQYF
>TRBV5-1|TRBJ2-5|TRBD2|many
TGCGCCAGCAGCTTGGCACTAGCGGGGGGAGAGACCCAGTACTTC
CASSLALAGGETQYF
>TRBV19|TRBJ1-4|NA|NA
TGTGCCAGTAGTATGATTAGGAGGGAACTGTTTTTT
CASSMIRRELFF
>TRBV15|TRBJ2-3|NA|once
TGTGCCACCAGCAGAGAGGGGGCTCGGGATACGCAGTATTTT
CATSREGARDTQYF
>TRBV7-9|TRBJ1-2|NA|few
TGTGCCAGCAGCTTAGGCGGCATTTTCTATGGCTACACCTTC
CASSLGGIFYGYTF
>TRBV29-1|TRBJ2-1|NA|NA
TGCAGCGTTGAAGTAAACGAGCGTGGAGGTGAGCAGTTCTTC
CSVEVNERGGEQFF
>TRBV10-3|TRBJ2-3|NA|NA
TGTGCCATCAGTGAGGGAGGCAGCACAGATACGCAGTATTTT
CAISEGGSTDTQYF
>TRBV2|TRBJ2-7|NA|NA
TGTGCCATGGGGAGCTACGAGCAGTACTTC
CAMGSYEQYF
>TRBV5-1|TRBJ2-1|TRBD2|NA
TGCGCCAGCGAAGGGACTAGCGGGGGGGCCGGTGAGCAGTTCTTC
CASEGTSGGAGEQFF
>TRBV4-1|TRBJ2-3|TRBD2|NA
TGCGCCAGCAGCCAACGGGCTAGCGGTTCCACAGATACGCAGTATTTT
CASSQRASGSTDTQYF
>TRBV19|TRBJ2-3|NA|NA
TGTGCCAGTAGTCGCGGGGGCACAGATACGCAGTATTTT
CASSRGGTDTQYF
>TRBV20-1|TRBJ2-3|TRBD2|NA
TGCAGTGCTATAGCGGGGCGTACTAATACGCAGTATTTT
CSAIAGRTNTQYF
>TRBV29-1|TRBJ2-1|NA|NA
TGCAGCGTTGAAGATCGGGCGGGTAATGAGCAGTTCTTC
CSVEDRAGNEQFF
>TRBV10-3|TRBJ1-1|NA|many
TGTGCCATTGCAGTAAGTAGGGAATTCATGAACACTGAAGCTTTCTTT
CAIAVSREFMNTEAFF
>TRBV10-3|TRBJ1-1|NA|NA
TGTGCCATCAGTGAGTCAGGAATGAACACTGAAGCTTTCTTT
CAISESGMNTEAFF
>TRBV6-5|TRBJ1-5|NA|NA
TGTGCCAGCAGTTACTCTCCGGGGGCAAATCAGCCCCAGCATTTT
CASSYSPGANQPQHF
>TRBV24-1|TRBJ2-7|TRBD1|many
TGTGCCACCAGTGACCTCGGACAGGGGCAGGGGCAGTACTTC
CATSDLGQGQGQYF
>TRBV5-4|TRBJ2-7|TRBD1|NA
TGTGCCAGCAGCTTGGCGGACAGGGCCCGTTACGAGCAGTACTTC
CASSLADRARYEQYF
>TRBV15|TRBJ2-1|NA|NA
TGTGCCACCAGCAGAGATTTAGGGGACTCGGAGCAGTTCTTC
CATSRDLGDSEQFF
>TRBV7-6|TRBJ2-6|NA|NA
TGTGCCAGCAGTCCCCTGACATCCAACGTCCTGACTTTC
CASSPLTSNVLTF
>TRBV24-1|TRBJ1-5|NA|NA
TGTGCCACCAGTGACTCGAAGACGGTGGGTTATCAGCCCCAGCATTTT
CATSDSKTVGYQPQHF
>TRBV20-1|TRBJ1-2|NA|many
TGCAGTGCTAGAGAACCGGCTAAACTAGAGGGTGGCTACACCTTC
CSAREPAKLEGGYTF
>TRBV11-1|TRBJ1-1|NA|NA
TGTGCCAGCAGCTTAGCGCCTTTCAGGGTTCGCACTGAAGCTTTCTTT
CASSLAPFRVRTEAFF
>TRBV19|TRBJ1-4|NA|many
TGTGCCAGTAGTCCAGGGAGTGAAAAACTGTTTTTT
CASSPGSEKLFF
>TRBV9|TRBJ2-7|NA|few
TGTGCCAGCAGCGTGAGGGGGGGATGGGAACCCTACGAGCAGTACTTC
CASSVRGGWEPYEQYF
>TRBV29-1|TRBJ2-7|NA|NA
TGCAGCGTTAACGGACAGAGACTCTACGAGCAGTACTTC
CSVNGQRLYEQYF
>TRBV4-3|TRBJ1-2|NA|NA
TGCGCCAGCAGCCAAGATCCGGACAGCCTTATGGGGTTCTATGGCTACACCTTC
CASSQDPDSLMGFYGYTF
>TRBV19|TRBJ1-1|TRBD1|many
TGTGCCAGTAGTATCGACAGGGTGGACACTGAAGCTTTCTTT
CASSIDRVDTEAFF
>TRBV12-3/TRBV12-4|TRBJ2-2|NA|NA
TGTGCCAGCAGTTCTCCTAGCGTAAACACCGGGGAGCTGTTTTTT
CASSSPSVNTGELFF
>TRBV2|TRBJ2-5|NA|many
TGTGCCAGCAGCAGCGGAGCTTCGGAGACCCAGTACTTC
CASSSGASETQYF
>TRBV2|TRBJ2-7|TRBD1|NA
TGTGCCAGCTTGACAGGGGACCACTATGAGCAGTACTTC
CASLTGDHYEQYF
>TRBV24-1|TRBJ1-5|NA|NA
TGTGCCACCAGTGATCCGACGGGGGGGGCAGGATGCAATCAGCCCCAGCATTTT
CATSDPTGGAGCNQPQHF
>TRBV10-3|TRBJ2-1|TRBD2|many
TGTGCCATCGCGCTAGCGGGAGGGCCCAATGAGCAGTTCTTC
CAIALAGGPNEQFF
>TRBV4-1|TRBJ1-3|NA|many
TGCGCCAGCAGCCAAGAGGACACAAGCTCTGGAAACACCATATATTTT
CASSQEDTSSGNTIYF
>TRBV7-2|TRBJ1-5|TRBD1|many
TGTGCCAGCAGCTCGGACAGGGACCAGCCCCAGCATTTT
CASSSDRDQPQHF